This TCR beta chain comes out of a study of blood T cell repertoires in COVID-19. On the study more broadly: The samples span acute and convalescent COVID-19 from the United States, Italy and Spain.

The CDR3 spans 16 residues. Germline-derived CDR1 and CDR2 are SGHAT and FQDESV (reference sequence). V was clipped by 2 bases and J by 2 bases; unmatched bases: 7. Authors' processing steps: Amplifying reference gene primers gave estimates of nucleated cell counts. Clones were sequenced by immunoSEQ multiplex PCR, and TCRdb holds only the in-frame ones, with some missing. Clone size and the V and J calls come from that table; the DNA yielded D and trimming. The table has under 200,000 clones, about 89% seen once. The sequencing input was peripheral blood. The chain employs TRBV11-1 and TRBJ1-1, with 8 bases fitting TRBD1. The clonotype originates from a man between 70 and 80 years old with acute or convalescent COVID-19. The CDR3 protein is CASSLSTGGQNTEAFF. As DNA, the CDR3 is TGTGCCAGCAGCTTAAGCACAGGGGGTCAAAACACTGAAGCTTTCTTT. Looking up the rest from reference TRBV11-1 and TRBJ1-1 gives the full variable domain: EAEVAQSPRYKITEKSQAVAFWCDPISGHATLYWYRQILGQGPELLVQFQDESVVDDSQLPKDRFSAERLKGVDSTLKIQPAELGDSAMYLCASSLSTGGQNTEAFFGQGTRLTVV.